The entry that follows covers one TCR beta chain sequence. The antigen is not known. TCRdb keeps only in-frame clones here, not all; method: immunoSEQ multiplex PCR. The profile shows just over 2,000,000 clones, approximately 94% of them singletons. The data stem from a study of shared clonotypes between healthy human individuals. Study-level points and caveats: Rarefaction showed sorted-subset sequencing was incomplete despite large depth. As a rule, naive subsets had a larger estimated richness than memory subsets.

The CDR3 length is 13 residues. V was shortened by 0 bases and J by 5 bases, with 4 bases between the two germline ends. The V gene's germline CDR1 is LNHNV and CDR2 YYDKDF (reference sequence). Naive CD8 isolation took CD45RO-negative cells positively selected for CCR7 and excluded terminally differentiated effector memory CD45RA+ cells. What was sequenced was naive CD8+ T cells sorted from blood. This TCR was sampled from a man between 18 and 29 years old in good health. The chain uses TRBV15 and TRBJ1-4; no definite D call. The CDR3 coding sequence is TGTGCCACCAGCAGAGACCGGAATGAAAAACTGTTTTTT. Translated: CATSRDRNEKLFF.